A selection of T cell receptor beta chains follows, all from one sample in a study of blood T cells in healthy people across ages. TCRdb redid the calling of the 5' RACE reads with MiXCR, one entry per CDR3 protein. Found here are about 1.4 million distinct CDR3 sequences, roughly 59% of them singletons; the top ten hold roughly 7%. Sequencing used blood. The receptors shown here come from a man aged 18 to 30 in good health. Each CDR3 is given with its conserved first and last residue. D genes are given only for firm matches. Only part of the rows carry a size: once, few, many, or a class if the clone is expanded.

clone_size,j_call,v_call,d_call,cdr3_aa,cdr3_nt
once,TRBJ1-1,TRBV14,.,CASSHPSSRNTEAFF,TGTGCCAGCAGCCATCCCTCTAGTAGGAACACTGAAGCTTTCTTT
.,TRBJ2-7,TRBV7-9,.,CASSWASVAYEQYF,TGTGCCAGCAGCTGGGCCTCGGTGGCCTACGAGCAGTACTTC
few,TRBJ2-7,TRBV4-2,TRBD1,CASSTFGTGGSYEQYF,TGTGCCAGCAGCACCTTCGGGACAGGCGGTTCCTACGAGCAGTACTTC
.,TRBJ2-7,TRBV29-1,.,CSVRTADSYEQYF,TGCAGCGTGCGGACAGCCGACAGCTACGAGCAGTACTTC
.,TRBJ2-7,TRBV29-1,.,CSVATYEQYF,TGCAGCGTTGCCACCTACGAGCAGTACTTC
.,TRBJ1-6,TRBV4-1,TRBD1,CASSRPGQGINSPLHF,TGCGCCAGCAGCCGACCGGGACAGGGGATTAATTCACCCCTCCACTTT
few,TRBJ2-5,TRBV20-1,.,CSAGYRGGFQETQYF,TGCAGTGCTGGATATAGGGGGGGTTTCCAAGAGACCCAGTACTTC
few,TRBJ1-3,TRBV10-3,.,CAISSGTNSGNTIYF,TGTGCCATCAGTTCAGGAACGAACTCTGGAAACACCATATATTTT
.,TRBJ1-5,TRBV28,TRBD1,CASIGPGQNQPQHF,TGTGCCAGCATTGGACCGGGACAGAATCAGCCCCAGCATTTT
.,TRBJ2-2,TRBV24-1,TRBD2,CATRGTSGGVNTGELFF,TGTGCCACCCGCGGGACTAGCGGGGGGGTTAACACCGGGGAGCTGTTTTTT
few,TRBJ2-7,TRBV27,TRBD2,CASSPGLAGGPYEQYF,TGTGCCAGCAGTCCCGGACTAGCGGGGGGGCCCTACGAGCAGTACTTC
.,TRBJ2-1,TRBV12-3/TRBV12-4,.,CASSYRSSYNEQFF,TGTGCCAGCAGTTACAGGTCGTCCTACAATGAGCAGTTCTTC
few,TRBJ2-5,TRBV20-1,.,CSARMGGRETQYF,TGCAGTGCTAGAATGGGGGGGCGTGAGACCCAGTACTTC
.,TRBJ1-5,TRBV28,TRBD1,CASSFNRDRSNQPQHF,TGTGCCAGCAGTTTTAACCGGGACAGAAGCAATCAGCCCCAGCATTTT
.,TRBJ2-1,TRBV4-3,TRBD2,CASSPLGAGERSYNEQFF,TGCGCCAGCAGCCCCCTGGGAGCGGGAGAGCGGTCCTACAATGAGCAGTTCTTC
once,TRBJ2-1,TRBV2,TRBD2,CASSAAGGIDEQFF,TGTGCCAGCAGTGCGGCGGGGGGGATCGATGAGCAGTTCTTC
.,TRBJ2-3,TRBV3-1,.,CASSPPISTDTQYF,TGTGCCAGCAGCCCACCGATTAGCACAGATACGCAGTATTTT
few,TRBJ1-4,TRBV4-1,.,CASSQALGRDEKLFF,TGCGCCAGCAGCCAAGCCCTCGGGCGGGACGAAAAACTGTTTTTT
.,TRBJ2-4,TRBV2,.,CASSEGRTPKNIQYF,TGTGCCAGCAGTGAAGGTCGGACGCCCAAAAACATTCAGTACTTC
.,TRBJ1-3,TRBV29-1,.,CSGRTGSSGNTIYF,TGCAGCGGCCGTACAGGGAGCTCTGGAAACACCATATATTTT
.,TRBJ2-7,TRBV4-3,TRBD1,CASSQESRTGASYEQYF,TGCGCCAGCAGCCAAGAGTCTCGGACAGGCGCCTCCTACGAGCAGTACTTC
.,TRBJ2-1,TRBV20-1,TRBD2,CSARDFPSGTFPEQFF,TGCAGTGCTAGAGATTTTCCTAGCGGGACTTTCCCCGAGCAGTTCTTC
few,TRBJ2-4,TRBV4-3,.,CASSHGFGSVIQYF,TGCGCCAGCAGCCACGGGTTTGGCAGCGTCATTCAGTACTTC
.,TRBJ1-2,TRBV27,.,CASSTPGTLDGYTF,TGTGCCAGCAGTACCCCCGGGACTCTGGATGGCTACACCTTC
few,TRBJ2-7,TRBV3-1,.,CASSQAVLYEQYF,TGTGCCAGCAGCCAAGCGGTTCTCTACGAGCAGTACTTC
.,TRBJ2-7,TRBV27,.,CASSYQAKHYEQYF,TGTGCCAGCAGTTATCAGGCGAAACACTACGAGCAGTACTTC
.,TRBJ2-5,TRBV7-9,.,CASSPPSTEQETQYF,TGTGCCAGCAGCCCCCCCTCGACAGAGCAAGAGACCCAGTACTTC